The clone carrying this T cell receptor (beta chain) occurred a few times. Its specificity is not known. Each sample had two DNA replicates, around 0.45 ug blood or about 1.5 ug tissue. Clones were sequenced by immunoSEQ multiplex PCR, and TCRdb holds only the in-frame ones, with some missing. The table lists fewer than 9,000 clones, under 65% of them singletons. The data derive from a study of early stage breast cancer tumors. Across the study: Roughly 9.4-fold was the mean read coverage per sample. General study results and limits: Unsorted bulk genomic DNA sequencing lacked pairing and functional marker data. Commonly generated sequences made up most enriched TCRB sequences shared between patients.

Germline CDR1 reads SGHDT; CDR2 reads YYEEEE. V dropped 5 bases and J dropped 7 bases, with 15 bases sitting between them. The CDR3 covers 13 residues. The chain combines TRBV5-6 with TRBJ2-5; D is perhaps TRBD2 (5 bases). This clonotype was sampled from a person aged 65-85 years with breast cancer. The sample consisted of breast tumor tissue. The CDR3 bases are TGTGCCAGCAGGGCACTAGGATCTTCGACCCAGTACTTC. Translating gives CASRALGSSTQYF.